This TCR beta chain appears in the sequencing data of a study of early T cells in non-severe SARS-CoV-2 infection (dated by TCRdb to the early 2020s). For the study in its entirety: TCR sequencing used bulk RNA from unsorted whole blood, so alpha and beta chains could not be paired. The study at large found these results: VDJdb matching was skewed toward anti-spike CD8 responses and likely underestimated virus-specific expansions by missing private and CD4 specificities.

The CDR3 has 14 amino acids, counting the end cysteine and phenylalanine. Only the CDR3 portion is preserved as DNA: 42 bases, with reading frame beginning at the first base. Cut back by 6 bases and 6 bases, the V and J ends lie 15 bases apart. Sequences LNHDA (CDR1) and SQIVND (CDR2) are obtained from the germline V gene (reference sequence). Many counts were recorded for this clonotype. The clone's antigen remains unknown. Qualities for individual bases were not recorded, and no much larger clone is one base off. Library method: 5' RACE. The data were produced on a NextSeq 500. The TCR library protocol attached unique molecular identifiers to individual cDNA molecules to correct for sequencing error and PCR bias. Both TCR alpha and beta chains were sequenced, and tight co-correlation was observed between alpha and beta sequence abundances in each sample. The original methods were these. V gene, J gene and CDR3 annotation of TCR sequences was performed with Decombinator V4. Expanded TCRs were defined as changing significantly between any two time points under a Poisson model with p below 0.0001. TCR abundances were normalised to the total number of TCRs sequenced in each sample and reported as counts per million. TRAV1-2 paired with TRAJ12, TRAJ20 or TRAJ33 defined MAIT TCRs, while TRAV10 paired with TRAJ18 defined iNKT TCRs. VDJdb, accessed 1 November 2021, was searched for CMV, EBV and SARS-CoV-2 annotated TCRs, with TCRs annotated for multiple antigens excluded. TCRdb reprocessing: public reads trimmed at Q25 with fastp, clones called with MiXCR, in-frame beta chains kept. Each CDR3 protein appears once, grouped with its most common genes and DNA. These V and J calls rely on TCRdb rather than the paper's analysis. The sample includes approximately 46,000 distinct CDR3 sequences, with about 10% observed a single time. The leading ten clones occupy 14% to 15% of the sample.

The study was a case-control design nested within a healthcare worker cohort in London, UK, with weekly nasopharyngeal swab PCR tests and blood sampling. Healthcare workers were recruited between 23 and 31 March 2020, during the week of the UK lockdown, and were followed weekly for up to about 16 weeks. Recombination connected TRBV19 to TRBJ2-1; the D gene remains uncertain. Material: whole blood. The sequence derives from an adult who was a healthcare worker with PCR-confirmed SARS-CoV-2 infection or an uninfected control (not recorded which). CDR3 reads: CASRVGPPSNEQFF. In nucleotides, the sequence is TGTGCCAGTAGGGTAGGGCCACCAAGCAATGAGCAGTTCTTC.